A selection of T cell receptor beta chains follows, all from one sample in a study of T cells in Graves' hyperthyroidism and ophthalmopathy. From the multiplex PCR reads, TCRdb called clonotypes with MiXCR, one entry per CDR3 protein. The table has approximately 600,000 distinct CDR3 sequences, 15% to 20% seen once; the top ten hold 3.8%. Sequencing used blood. These receptor sequences come from a woman in her 30s with Graves' hyperthyroidism. Both conserved end residues are part of each CDR3. Each record gives: V gene, clone size, J gene, D gene, CDR3 protein, CDR3 DNA. The D gene is left open where the match is weak. The listing skips clone size in some rows; elsewhere it reads once, few, many or a size class.

TRBV10-2	many	TRBJ2-3	TRBD2	CASRAGVGDTQYF	TGCGCCAGCAGAGCGGGAGTTGGAGATACGCAGTATTTT
TRBV27	.	TRBJ2-5	.	CASSQGQGGFEETQYF	TGTGCCAGCAGTCAAGGACAGGGAGGGTTTGAGGAGACCCAGTACTTC
TRBV3-1	few	TRBJ2-7	.	CASSQGDNNYEQYF	TGTGCCAGCAGCCAAGGGGACAATAACTACGAGCAGTACTTC
TRBV29-1	few	TRBJ2-7	TRBD2	CSVRVSGSYEQYF	TGCAGCGTGCGAGTTAGCGGGTCCTACGAGCAGTACTTC
TRBV5-1	many	TRBJ2-3	TRBD2	CASSVAGGITDTQYF	TGCGCCAGCAGCGTAGCGGGAGGAATCACAGATACGCAGTATTTT
TRBV5-1	many	TRBJ2-1	TRBD2	CASRPGTSEGHEQFF	TGCGCCAGCAGACCCGGGACTAGTGAGGGCCATGAGCAGTTCTTC
TRBV20-1	.	TRBJ2-3	.	CSANRDMVTDTQYF	TGCAGTGCTAACCGGGACATGGTAACGGATACGCAGTATTTT
TRBV29-1	many	TRBJ2-1	.	CSVEKALEVVVEQFF	TGCAGCGTTGAAAAAGCCCTCGAGGTAGTCGTTGAGCAGTTCTTC
TRBV2	few	TRBJ2-5	TRBD2	CASSVLLAGAETQYF	TGTGCCAGCAGTGTCCTACTAGCGGGAGCAGAGACCCAGTACTTC
TRBV7-9	many	TRBJ2-7	.	CASSFGGRGGHEQYF	TGTGCCAGCAGCTTTGGAGGCAGAGGGGGTCACGAGCAGTACTTC
TRBV3-1	many	TRBJ2-3	.	CASSQARRASSTDTQYF	TGTGCCAGCAGCCAAGCTAGAAGGGCGTCTAGCACAGATACGCAGTATTTT
TRBV5-1	.	TRBJ1-4	TRBD1	CASSSDRGQVGEKLFF	TGCGCCAGCAGCTCAGACAGGGGGCAGGTCGGTGAAAAACTGTTTTTT
TRBV20-1	many	TRBJ1-2	.	CSARVGSYGYTF	TGCAGTGCTAGAGTGGGATCCTATGGCTACACCTTC
TRBV27	many	TRBJ2-1	TRBD1	CASSRQGYQNEQFF	TGTGCCAGCAGCAGACAGGGGTATCAGAATGAGCAGTTCTTC
TRBV27	many	TRBJ2-7	.	CASSFADRGYEQYF	TGTGCCAGCAGTTTTGCCGATCGTGGCTACGAGCAGTACTTC